This paragraph covers one TCR beta chain sequence. The sample comes from a study of graft-versus-host responses after intestinal transplantation. Method: immunoSEQ multiplex PCR; TCRdb's copy keeps in-frame clones and lacks some. The data contain approximately 17,000 clones, approximately 86% of them seen just once; the ten biggest clones take up about 6.1%. CDR3 length equals 15 residues. Germline V gives CDR1 SGHVS, CDR2 FQNEAQ. V was trimmed by 0 bases and J by 3 bases, leaving 12 bases between them. The authors processed graft tissue to release intraepithelial and lamina propria lymphocytes. Sequencing used ileum tissue, obtained 17 days after transplant. The gene calls are TRBV7-8 and TRBJ2-7, with D hard to call. This receptor was taken from a human patient who received an intestinal transplant, so some T cells may come from the graft donor. The CDR3: CASSLAPGNLYEQYF. The CDR3 DNA sequence: TGTGCCAGCAGCTTAGCGCCAGGCAACCTCTACGAGCAGTACTTC.